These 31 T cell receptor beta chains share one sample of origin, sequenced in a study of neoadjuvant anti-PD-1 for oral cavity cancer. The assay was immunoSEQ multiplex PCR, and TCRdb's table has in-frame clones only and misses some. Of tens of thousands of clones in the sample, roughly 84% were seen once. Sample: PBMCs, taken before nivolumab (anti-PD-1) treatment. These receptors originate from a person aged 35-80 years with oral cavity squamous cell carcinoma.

CDR3 in amino acids: CASSLGGFQETQYF. CDR3 in DNA: TGTGCCAGCAGCTTAGGCGGCTTCCAAGAGACCCAGTACTTC. This chain connects TRBV11-3 to TRBJ2-5; D is undetermined. CDR1 and CDR2 from the germline V gene are SGHNT and YENEEA. The CDR3 has 14 residues. V was trimmed by 1 base and J by 1 base, leaving 7 bases between them.

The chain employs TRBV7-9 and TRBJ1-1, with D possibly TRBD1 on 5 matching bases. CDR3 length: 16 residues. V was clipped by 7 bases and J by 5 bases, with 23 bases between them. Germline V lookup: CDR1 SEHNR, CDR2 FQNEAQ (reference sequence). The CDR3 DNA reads TGTGCCAGCACCCCACGGGGGAAGTTATCCGTGACTGAAGCTTTCTTT. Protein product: CASTPRGKLSVTEAFF.

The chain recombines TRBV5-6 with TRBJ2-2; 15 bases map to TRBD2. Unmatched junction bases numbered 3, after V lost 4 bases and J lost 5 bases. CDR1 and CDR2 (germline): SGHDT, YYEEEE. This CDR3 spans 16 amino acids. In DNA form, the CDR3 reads TGTGCCAGCAGCCCGGGACTAGCGGGGGGAACCGGGGAGCTGTTTTTT. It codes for CASSPGLAGGTGELFF.

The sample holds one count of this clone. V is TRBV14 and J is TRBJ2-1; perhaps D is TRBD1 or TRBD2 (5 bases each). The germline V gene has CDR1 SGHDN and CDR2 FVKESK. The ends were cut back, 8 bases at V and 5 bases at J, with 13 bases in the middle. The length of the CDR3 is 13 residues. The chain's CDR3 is CASRGTVNNEQFF. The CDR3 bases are TGTGCCAGCCGAGGGACGGTCAACAATGAGCAGTTCTTC.

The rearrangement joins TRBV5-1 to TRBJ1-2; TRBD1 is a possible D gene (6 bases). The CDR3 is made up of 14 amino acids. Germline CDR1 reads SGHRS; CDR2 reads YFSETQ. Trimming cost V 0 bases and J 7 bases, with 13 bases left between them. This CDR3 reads CASSLADRTGGYTF. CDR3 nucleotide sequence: TGCGCCAGCAGCTTGGCCGACAGGACTGGTGGCTACACCTTC.

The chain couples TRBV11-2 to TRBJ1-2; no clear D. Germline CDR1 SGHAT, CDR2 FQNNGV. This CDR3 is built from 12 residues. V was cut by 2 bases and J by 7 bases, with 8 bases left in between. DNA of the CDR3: TGTGCCAGCAGCTTAAGCAGCATTGGCTACACCTTC. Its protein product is CASSLSSIGYTF.

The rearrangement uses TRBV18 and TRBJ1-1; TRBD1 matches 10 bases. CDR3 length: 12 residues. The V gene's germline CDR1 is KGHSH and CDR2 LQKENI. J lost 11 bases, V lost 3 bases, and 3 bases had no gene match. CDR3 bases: TGTGCCAGCTCACCGGGGACAGGGGTTGCTTTCTTT. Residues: CASSPGTGVAFF.

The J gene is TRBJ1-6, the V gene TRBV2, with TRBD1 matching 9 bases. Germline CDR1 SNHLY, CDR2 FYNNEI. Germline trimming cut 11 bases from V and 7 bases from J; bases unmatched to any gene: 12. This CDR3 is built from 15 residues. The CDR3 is CASQTGGTPNSPLHF. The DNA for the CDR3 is TGTGCCTCCCAGACAGGGGGAACTCCAAATTCACCCCTCCACTTT.

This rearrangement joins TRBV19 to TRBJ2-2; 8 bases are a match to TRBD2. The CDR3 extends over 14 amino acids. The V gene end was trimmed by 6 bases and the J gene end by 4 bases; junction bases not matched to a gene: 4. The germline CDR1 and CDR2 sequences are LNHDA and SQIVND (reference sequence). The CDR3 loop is CASSGGASTGELFF. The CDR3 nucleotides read TGTGCCAGTAGCGGGGGGGCCTCCACCGGGGAGCTGTTTTTT.

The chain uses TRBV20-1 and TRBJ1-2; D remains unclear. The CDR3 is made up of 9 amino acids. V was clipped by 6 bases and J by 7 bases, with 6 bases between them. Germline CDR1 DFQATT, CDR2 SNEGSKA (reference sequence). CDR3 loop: CSAVFGYTF. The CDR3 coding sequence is TGCAGTGCCGTATTTGGCTACACCTTC.

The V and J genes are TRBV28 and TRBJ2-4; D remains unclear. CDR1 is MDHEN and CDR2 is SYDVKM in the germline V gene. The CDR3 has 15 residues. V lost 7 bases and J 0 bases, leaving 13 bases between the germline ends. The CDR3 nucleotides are TGTGCCAGCAACCCCCGGGCATTAGCCAAAAACATTCAGTACTTC. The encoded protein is CASNPRALAKNIQYF. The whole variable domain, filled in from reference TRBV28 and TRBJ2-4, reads DVKVTQSSRYLVKRTGEKVFLECVQDMDHENMFWYRQDPGLGLRLIYFSYDVKMKEKGDIPEGYSVSREKKERFSLILESASTNQTSMYLCASNPRALAKNIQYFGAGTRLSVL.

CDR3 protein: CASSPKVGQMNTEAFF. CDR3 nucleotides: TGCGCCAGCAGCCCCAAGGTCGGACAGATGAACACTGAAGCTTTCTTT. This sequence joins TRBV5-1 and TRBJ1-1, with D possibly being TRBD1 (6 bases). This CDR3 region has 16 residues. Germline CDR1 is SGHRS and CDR2 is YFSETQ. V dropped 4 bases and J dropped 0 bases, with 16 bases sitting between them.

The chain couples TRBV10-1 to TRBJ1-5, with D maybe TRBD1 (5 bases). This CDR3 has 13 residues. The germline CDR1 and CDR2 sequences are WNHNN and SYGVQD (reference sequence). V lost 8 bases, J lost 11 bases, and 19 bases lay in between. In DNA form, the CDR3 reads TGCGCCAGCCTCGCAGGGCTAGGATCAGCCCAGCATTTT. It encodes CASLAGLGSAQHF.

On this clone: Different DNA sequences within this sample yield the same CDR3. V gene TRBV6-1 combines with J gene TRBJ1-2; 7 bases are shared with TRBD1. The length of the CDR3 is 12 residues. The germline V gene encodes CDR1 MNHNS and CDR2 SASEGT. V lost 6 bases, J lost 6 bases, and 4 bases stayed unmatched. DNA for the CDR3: TGTGCCAGCAGACGAACAGGGGATGGCTACACCTTC. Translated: CASRRTGDGYTF.

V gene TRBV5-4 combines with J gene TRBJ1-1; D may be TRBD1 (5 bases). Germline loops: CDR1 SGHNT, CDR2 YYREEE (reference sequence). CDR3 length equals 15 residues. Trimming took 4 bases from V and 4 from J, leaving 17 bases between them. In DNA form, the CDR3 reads TGTGCCAGCAGCCCTCTTCTGGGGGGGATCACTGAAGCTTTCTTT. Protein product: CASSPLLGGITEAFF.

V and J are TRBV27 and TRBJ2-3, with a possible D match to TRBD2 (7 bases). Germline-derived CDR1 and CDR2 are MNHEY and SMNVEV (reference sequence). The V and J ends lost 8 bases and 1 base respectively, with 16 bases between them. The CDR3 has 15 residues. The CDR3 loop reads CASRRSGGRTDTQYF. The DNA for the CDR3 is TGTGCCAGCCGGAGGTCGGGGGGCCGCACAGATACGCAGTATTTT.

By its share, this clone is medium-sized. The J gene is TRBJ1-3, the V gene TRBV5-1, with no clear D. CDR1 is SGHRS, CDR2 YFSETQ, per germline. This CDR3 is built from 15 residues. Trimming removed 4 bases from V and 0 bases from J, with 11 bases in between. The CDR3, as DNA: TGCGCCAGCAGCCCGCACACAAGCTCTGGAAACACCATATATTTT. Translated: CASSPHTSSGNTIYF.

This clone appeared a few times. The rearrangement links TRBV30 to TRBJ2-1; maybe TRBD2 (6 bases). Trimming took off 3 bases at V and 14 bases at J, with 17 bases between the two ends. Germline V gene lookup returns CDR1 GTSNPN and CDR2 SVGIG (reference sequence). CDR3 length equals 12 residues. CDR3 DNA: TGTGCCTGGAGACTTGGACTACTATTGGAGTTCTTC. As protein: CAWRLGLLLEFF.

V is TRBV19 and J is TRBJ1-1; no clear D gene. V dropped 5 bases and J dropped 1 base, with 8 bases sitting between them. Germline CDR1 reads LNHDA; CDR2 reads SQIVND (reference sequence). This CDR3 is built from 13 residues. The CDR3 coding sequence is TGTGCCAGTAGTTGGGCGAGGAACACTGAAGCTTTCTTT. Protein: CASSWARNTEAFF.

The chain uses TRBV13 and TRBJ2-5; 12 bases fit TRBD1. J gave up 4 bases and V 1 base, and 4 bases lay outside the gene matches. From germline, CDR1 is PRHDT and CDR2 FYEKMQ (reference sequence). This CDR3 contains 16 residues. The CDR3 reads CASSLEGQGALETQYF. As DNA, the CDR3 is TGTGCCAGCAGCTTAGAGGGACAGGGGGCTTTAGAGACCCAGTACTTC.

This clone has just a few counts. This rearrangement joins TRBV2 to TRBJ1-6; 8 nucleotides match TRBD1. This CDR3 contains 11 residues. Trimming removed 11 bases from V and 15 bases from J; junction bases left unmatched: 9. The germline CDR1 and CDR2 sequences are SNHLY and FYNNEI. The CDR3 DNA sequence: TGTGCCGGCTCGACAGGGGCAAGCCTCCACTTT. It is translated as CAGSTGASLHF.

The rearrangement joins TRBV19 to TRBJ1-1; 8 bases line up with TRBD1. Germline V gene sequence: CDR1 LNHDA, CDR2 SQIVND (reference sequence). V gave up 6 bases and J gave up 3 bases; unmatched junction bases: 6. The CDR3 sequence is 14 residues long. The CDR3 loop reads CASSRTGRDTEAFF. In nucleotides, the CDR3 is TGTGCCAGTAGCCGGACAGGGAGGGACACTGAAGCTTTCTTT.

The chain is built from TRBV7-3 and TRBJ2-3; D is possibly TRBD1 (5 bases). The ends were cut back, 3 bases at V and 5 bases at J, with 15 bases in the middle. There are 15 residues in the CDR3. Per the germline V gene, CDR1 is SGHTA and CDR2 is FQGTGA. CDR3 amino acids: CASSFGQISGDTQYF. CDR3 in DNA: TGTGCCAGCAGCTTCGGACAAATCTCTGGAGATACGCAGTATTTT.

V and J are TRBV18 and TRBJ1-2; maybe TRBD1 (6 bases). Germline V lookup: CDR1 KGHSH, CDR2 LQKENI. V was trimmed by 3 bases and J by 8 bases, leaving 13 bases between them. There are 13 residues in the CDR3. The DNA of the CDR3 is TGTGCCAGCTCACCTCCGGACAGAAGGGGCTACACCTTC. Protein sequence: CASSPPDRRGYTF.

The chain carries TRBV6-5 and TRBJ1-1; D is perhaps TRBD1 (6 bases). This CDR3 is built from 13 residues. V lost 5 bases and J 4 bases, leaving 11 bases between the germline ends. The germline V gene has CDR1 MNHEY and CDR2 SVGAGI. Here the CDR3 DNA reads TGTGCCAGCAGTACAGGGAGTTCCACTGAAGCTTTCTTT. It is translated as CASSTGSSTEAFF.

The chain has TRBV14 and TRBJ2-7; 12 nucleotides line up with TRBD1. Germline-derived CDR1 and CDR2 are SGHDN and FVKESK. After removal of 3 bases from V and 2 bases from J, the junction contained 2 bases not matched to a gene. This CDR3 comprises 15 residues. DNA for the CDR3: TGTGCCAGCAGCCAGGGACAGGGGGCAGCCTACGAGCAGTACTTC. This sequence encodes CASSQGQGAAYEQYF.

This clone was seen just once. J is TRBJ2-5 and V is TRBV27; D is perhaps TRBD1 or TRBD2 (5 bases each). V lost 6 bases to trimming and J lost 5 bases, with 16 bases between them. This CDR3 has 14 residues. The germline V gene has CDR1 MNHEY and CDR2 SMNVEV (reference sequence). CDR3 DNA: TGTGCCAGCAGGGGGCGGGTGCTCGGGGAGACCCAGTACTTC. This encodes CASRGRVLGETQYF.

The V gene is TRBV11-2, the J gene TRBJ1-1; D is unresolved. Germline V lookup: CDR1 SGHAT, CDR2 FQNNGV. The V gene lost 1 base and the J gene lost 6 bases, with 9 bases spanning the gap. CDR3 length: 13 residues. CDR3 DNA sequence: TGTGCCAGCAGCTTAGGTAACCTTGCTGAAGCTTTCTTT. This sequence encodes CASSLGNLAEAFF.

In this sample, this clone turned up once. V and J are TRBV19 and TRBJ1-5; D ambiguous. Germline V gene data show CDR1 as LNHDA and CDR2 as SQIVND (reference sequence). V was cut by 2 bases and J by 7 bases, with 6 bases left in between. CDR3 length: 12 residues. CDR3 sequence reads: CASSILRQPQHF. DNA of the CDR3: TGTGCCAGTAGTATACTGCGGCAGCCCCAGCATTTT.

CDR3: CSVRTSGTTGELFF. In DNA, the CDR3 is TGCAGCGTTCGGACTAGCGGTACCACCGGGGAGCTGTTTTTT. The rearrangement joins TRBV29-1 to TRBJ2-2, with 10 bases matching TRBD2. There are 14 residues in the CDR3. The V and J ends lost 5 bases and 4 bases, in that order; junction bases with no gene match: 4. Germline V lookup: CDR1 SQVTM, CDR2 ANQGSEA.

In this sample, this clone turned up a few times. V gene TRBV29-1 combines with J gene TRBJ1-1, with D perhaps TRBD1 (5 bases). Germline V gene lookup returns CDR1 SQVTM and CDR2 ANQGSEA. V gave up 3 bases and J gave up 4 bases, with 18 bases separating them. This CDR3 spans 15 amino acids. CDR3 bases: TGCAGCGTTGATCCCCGAGCGGGGGTGGGCACTGAAGCTTTCTTT. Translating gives CSVDPRAGVGTEAFF.